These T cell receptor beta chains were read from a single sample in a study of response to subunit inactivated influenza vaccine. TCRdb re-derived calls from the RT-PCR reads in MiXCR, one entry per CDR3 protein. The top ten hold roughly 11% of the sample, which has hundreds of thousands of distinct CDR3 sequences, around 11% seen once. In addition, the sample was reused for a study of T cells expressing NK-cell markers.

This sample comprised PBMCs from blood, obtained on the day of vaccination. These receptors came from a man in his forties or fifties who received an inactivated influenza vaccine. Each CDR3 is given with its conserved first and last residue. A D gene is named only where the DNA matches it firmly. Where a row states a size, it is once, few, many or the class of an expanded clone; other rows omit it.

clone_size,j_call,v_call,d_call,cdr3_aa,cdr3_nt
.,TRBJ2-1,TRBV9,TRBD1,CASSPGQGAQEQFF,TGTGCCAGCAGCCCGGGACAGGGGGCTCAGGAGCAGTTCTTC
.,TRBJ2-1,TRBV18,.,CASSPELARTSYNEQFF,TGTGCCAGCTCACCCGAACTAGCTAGGACCTCCTACAATGAGCAGTTCTTC
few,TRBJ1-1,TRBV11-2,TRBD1,CASSAQQGTTEAFF,TGTGCCAGCAGCGCTCAACAGGGGACCACTGAAGCTTTCTTT
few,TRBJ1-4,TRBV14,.,CASSQAGLATNEKLFF,TGTGCCAGCAGCCAGGCAGGACTGGCAACTAATGAAAAACTGTTTTTT
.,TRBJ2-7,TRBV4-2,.,CASSLIEGSGTYEQYF,TGTGCCAGCAGCCTGATCGAGGGTAGCGGAACCTACGAGCAGTACTTC
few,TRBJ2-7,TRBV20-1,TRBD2,CSARDLGGGLQYF,TGCAGTGCTAGAGATCTTGGGGGGGGTTTGCAGTACTTC
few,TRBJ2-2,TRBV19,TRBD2,CASRSGTNTGELFF,TGTGCCAGTCGAAGCGGGACGAACACCGGGGAGCTGTTTTTT
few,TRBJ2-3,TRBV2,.,CASILWASGTDTQYF,TGTGCCAGCATCCTTTGGGCTAGCGGCACAGATACGCAGTATTTT
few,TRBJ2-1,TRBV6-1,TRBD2,CASRGTSGVRNEQFF,TGTGCCAGCAGGGGGACTAGCGGGGTCAGAAATGAGCAGTTCTTC
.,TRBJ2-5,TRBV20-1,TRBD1,CRARDLGGGETQYF,TGCAGAGCTAGAGATTTAGGGGGCGGGGAGACCCAGTACTTC
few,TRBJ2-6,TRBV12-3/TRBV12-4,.,CASSFSASGANVLTF,TGTGCCAGCAGTTTTTCAGCTTCTGGGGCCAACGTCCTGACTTTC
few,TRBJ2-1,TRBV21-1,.,CASIHRDRELF,TGTGCCAGCATTCACCGGGACAGGGAACTCTTC
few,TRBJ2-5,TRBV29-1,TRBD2,CSVVPSGRGIETQYF,TGCAGCGTTGTGCCTAGCGGGAGAGGAATAGAGACCCAGTACTTC
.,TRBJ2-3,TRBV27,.,CASSPRSVTDTQYF,TGTGCCAGCAGTCCCAGAAGCGTCACAGATACGCAGTATTTT
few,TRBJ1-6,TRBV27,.,CASSNPGLGSPLHF,TGTGCCAGCAGTAACCCCGGGTTAGGTTCACCCCTCCACTTT
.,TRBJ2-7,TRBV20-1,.,CSARLGYSYEQYF,TGCAGTGCGCGACTCGGCTATTCCTACGAGCAGTACTTC
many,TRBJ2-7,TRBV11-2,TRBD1,CASSLGGTGYF,TGTGCCAGCAGCTTAGGTGGGACAGGGTACTTC
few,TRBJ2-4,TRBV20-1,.,CSARVLGAKNIQYF,TGCAGTGCCCGAGTTCTGGGGGCCAAAAACATTCAGTACTTC
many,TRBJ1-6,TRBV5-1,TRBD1,CASSRDSSNSPLHF,TGCGCCAGCAGCCGGGACAGTAGTAATTCACCCCTCCACTTT
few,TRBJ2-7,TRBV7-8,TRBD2,CASSGGGPQPYEQYF,TGTGCCAGCAGCGGCGGGGGGCCCCAACCCTACGAGCAGTACTTC
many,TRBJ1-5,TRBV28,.,CASSSLGGGNQPQHF,TGTGCCAGCAGTTCCTTGGGGGGGGGCAATCAGCCCCAGCATTTT
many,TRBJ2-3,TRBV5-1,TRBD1,CASSFNRGWSTDTQYF,TGCGCCAGCAGCTTCAACAGGGGATGGAGCACAGATACGCAGTATTTT